The 7 T cell receptor beta chains below were found in one sample sequenced in a study of OX40 agonist ivuxolimab in advanced cancers. Libraries were constructed by the immunoSEQ multiplex PCR assay. The clones in this table, taken by TCRdb from immuneACCESS, are in-frame only. Not every clone is retained; where verified, under half of the shortfall comes from an unresolved V gene, and the cause of the rest is unknown. This sample lists roughly 35,000 clones; 65% to 80% were detected once. Clones ranked in the top ten supply around 10% of the sample. Sequenced material: CD4+ or CD8+ T cells sorted from blood, taken in a trial of the OX40 agonist ivuxolimab. These receptors originate from an adult with an advanced solid tumor such as melanoma, head and neck, liver or kidney cancer.

The rearrangement joins TRBV29-1 to TRBJ1-1; D remains ambiguous. With 8 bases removed from V and 5 bases from J, the gap between germline ends came to 12 bases. The CDR3 has 11 residues. Germline values: CDR1 SQVTM, CDR2 ANQGSEA. The CDR3 nucleotides read TGCAGCTATGGGAGGTTAACTGAAGCTTTCTTT. Translation: CSYGRLTEAFF.

In this sample, this clone turned up once. The chain is built from TRBV18 and TRBJ1-1; tentative D call: TRBD1 (5 bases). V was pared by 2 bases and J by 4 bases, with 17 bases between. This CDR3 spans 16 amino acids. The germline CDR1 and CDR2 sequences are KGHSH and LQKENI. CDR3: CASSPIAGFVSTEAFF. CDR3 nucleotide sequence: TGTGCCAGCTCACCAATAGCAGGGTTTGTTAGCACTGAAGCTTTCTTT.

The J gene is TRBJ1-2, the V gene TRBV5-1; D not certain. The V gene's germline CDR1 is SGHRS and CDR2 YFSETQ. CDR3 length: 14 residues. V dropped 4 bases and J dropped 5 bases, with 15 bases sitting between them. The CDR3 reads CASSEGRPDYGYTF. CDR3 sequence (DNA): TGCGCCAGCAGCGAGGGCCGGCCTGATTATGGCTACACCTTC.

The rearrangement links TRBV5-6 to TRBJ2-7; D is possibly TRBD2 (6 bases). Germline-derived CDR1 and CDR2 are SGHDT and YYEEEE. The CDR3 totals 16 residues. V lost 0 bases and J lost 6, with 19 bases in between. The CDR3 sequence is CASSLGIGGRKSEQYF. The CDR3 region has the DNA TGTGCCAGCAGCTTGGGAATCGGGGGAAGGAAGAGCGAGCAGTACTTC.

The chain employs TRBV5-1 and TRBJ1-2; D is undetermined. V lost 2 bases and J 8 bases, leaving 13 bases between the germline ends. Germline V gene sequence: CDR1 SGHRS, CDR2 YFSETQ. The CDR3 totals 13 residues. CDR3 nucleotide sequence: TGCGCCAGCAGCTTAGAAAGGGAAGACGGCTACACCTTC. It translates to CASSLEREDGYTF.

This rearrangement joins TRBV5-1 to TRBJ2-3; 7 bases are shared with TRBD2. This CDR3 has 14 amino acids. The trim removed 1 base at V and 4 bases at J, leaving 3 bases unmatched. The germline V gene has CDR1 SGHRS and CDR2 YFSETQ. For the CDR3, the DNA is TGCGCCAGCAGCTTGCCGGGAGGAGCAGATACGCAGTATTTT. It specifies CASSLPGGADTQYF.

This clone has more than one count but fewer than ten. J is TRBJ1-2 and V is TRBV25-1; a weak D match, TRBD1 (5 bases). The CDR3 contains 12 residues. V was cut by 3 bases and J by 7 bases, with 9 bases left in between. Germline CDR1 reads MGHDK; CDR2 reads SYGVNS. The CDR3 region has the DNA TGTGCCAGCAGTGAGGGACTGATTGGCTACACCTTC. It encodes CASSEGLIGYTF.